This TCR beta chain was recorded in a study of blood T cell repertoires in COVID-19. At the level of the study: The samples span acute and convalescent COVID-19 from the United States, Italy and Spain.

The germline V and J ends were trimmed by 3 bases and 3 bases, with 11 bases remaining between them. Germline-derived CDR1 and CDR2 are LNHDA and SQIVND (reference sequence). The CDR3 loop spans 14 amino acids. In the original analysis: Estimation of nucleated cell counts relied on the amplification of reference gene primers. Clones were read by immunoSEQ multiplex PCR, and TCRdb kept only the in-frame ones, dropping some. V, J and clone size are taken as reported in that table, and D and trimming were inferred from the DNA itself. The data show approximately 490,000 clones, with 87% seen just once and roughly 0.7% held by the top ten. Participant age was roughly 18 to 90 years, and participants resided in 25 or so US areas. Recovery among Cohort 3 donors was established by two negative PCRs, clearance, or symptom resolution.

The origin of this receptor is a woman aged 18-30 years who had recovered from COVID-19. This sequence joins TRBV19 and TRBJ1-2; perhaps TRBD1 as D (5 bases). Sequenced: PBMCs or T cells enriched from blood (not recorded which). The CDR3 DNA reads TGTGCCAGTAGTATGTCGGGGGTAGACTATGGCTACACCTTC. As protein: CASSMSGVDYGYTF.